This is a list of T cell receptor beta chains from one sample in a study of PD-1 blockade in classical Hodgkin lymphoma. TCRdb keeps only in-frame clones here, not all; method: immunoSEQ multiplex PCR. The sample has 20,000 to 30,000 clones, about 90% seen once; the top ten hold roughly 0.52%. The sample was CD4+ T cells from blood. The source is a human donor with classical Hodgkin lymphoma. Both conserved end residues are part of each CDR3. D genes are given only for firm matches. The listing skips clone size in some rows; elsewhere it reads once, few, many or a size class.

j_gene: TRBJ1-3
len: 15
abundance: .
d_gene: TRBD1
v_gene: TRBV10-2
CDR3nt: TGCGCCAGCAGTGACCGGGACAGGGCTGGAAACACCATATATTTT
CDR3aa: CASSDRDRAGNTIYF

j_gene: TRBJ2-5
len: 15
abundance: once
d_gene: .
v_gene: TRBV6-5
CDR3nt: TGTGCCAGCAGCCGTCACAGGGCGGGTGAGGAGACCCAGTACTTC
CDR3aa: CASSRHRAGEETQYF

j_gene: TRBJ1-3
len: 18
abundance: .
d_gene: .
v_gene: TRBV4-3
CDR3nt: TGCGCCAGCAGCCAAGTGGTAGCGGGGTGGGGATCTGGAAACACCATATATTTT
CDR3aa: CASSQVVAGWGSGNTIYF

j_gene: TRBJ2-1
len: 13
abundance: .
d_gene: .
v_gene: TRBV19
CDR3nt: TGTGCCAGTAGTCGACAATTGAGTGATGAGCAGTTCTTC
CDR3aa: CASSRQLSDEQFF

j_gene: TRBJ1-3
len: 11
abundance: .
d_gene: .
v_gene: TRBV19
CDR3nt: TGTGCCAGTTCAAGATGGAACACCATATATTTT
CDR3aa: CASSRWNTIYF

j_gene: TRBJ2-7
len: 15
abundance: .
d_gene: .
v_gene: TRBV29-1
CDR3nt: TGCAGCGTTGAAGCCGCGGACGGAGGATTTTACGAGCAGTACTTC
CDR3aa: CSVEAADGGFYEQYF

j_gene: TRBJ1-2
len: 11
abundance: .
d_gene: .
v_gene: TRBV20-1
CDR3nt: TGCAGTGCTCCCCGGGGCTATGGCTACACCTTC
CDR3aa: CSAPRGYGYTF

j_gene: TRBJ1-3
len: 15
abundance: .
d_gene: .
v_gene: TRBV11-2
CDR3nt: TGTGCCAGCAGCTTCGAGGGCGTCCGGGGCAACACCATATATTTT
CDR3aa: CASSFEGVRGNTIYF

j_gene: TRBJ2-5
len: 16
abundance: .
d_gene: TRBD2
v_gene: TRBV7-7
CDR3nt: TGTGCCAGCAGCTTCGGGCTAGCGGGGGGTGAGGAGACCCAGTACTTC
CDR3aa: CASSFGLAGGEETQYF

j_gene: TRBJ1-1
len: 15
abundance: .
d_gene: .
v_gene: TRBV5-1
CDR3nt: TGCGCCAGCAGCTTGGTTGGGCAGGGGAACACTGAAGCTTTCTTT
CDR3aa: CASSLVGQGNTEAFF

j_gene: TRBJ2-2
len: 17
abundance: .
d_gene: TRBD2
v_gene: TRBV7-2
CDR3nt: TGTGCCAGCAGCTTAGACGGCCCAGCGGGGATTTCCGGGGAGCTGTTTTTT
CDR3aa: CASSLDGPAGISGELFF

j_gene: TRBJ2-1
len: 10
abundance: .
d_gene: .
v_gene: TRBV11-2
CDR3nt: TGTGCCAGCAGCTTAAATGAGCAGTTCTTC
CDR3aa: CASSLNEQFF

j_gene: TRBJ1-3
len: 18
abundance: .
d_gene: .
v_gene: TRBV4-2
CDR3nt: TGTGCCAGCAGCCAGGGGATTGGCCGGCAGATCTCTGGAAACACCATATATTTT
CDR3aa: CASSQGIGRQISGNTIYF

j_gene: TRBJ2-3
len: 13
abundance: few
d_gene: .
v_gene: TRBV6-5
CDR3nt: TGTGCCAGCAGCGCCCGGACGTCGTGGACGCAGTATTTT
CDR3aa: CASSARTSWTQYF

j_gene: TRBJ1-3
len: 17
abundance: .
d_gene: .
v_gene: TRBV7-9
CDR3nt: TGTGCCAGCAGCTTAGCGTTAGGAGGTCCCCGTGGAAACACCATATATTTT
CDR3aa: CASSLALGGPRGNTIYF

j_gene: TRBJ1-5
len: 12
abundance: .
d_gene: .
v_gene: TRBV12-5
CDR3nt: TGTGCTAGTGCCTCTTCGGGACAGCCCCAGCATTTT
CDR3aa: CASASSGQPQHF

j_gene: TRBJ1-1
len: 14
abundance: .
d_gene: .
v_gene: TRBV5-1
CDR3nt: TGCGCCAGCAGCTTGGTTGGGGGTAACACTGAAGCTTTCTTT
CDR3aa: CASSLVGGNTEAFF

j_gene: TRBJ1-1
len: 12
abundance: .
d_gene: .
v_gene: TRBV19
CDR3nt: TGTGCCAGTAATTTCCCGAACACTGAAGCTTTCTTT
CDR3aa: CASNFPNTEAFF

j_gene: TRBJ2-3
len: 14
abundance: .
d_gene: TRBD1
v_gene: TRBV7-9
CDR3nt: TGTGCCAGCAGCCCTGGACAGGGCCCAGATACGCAGTATTTT
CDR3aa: CASSPGQGPDTQYF

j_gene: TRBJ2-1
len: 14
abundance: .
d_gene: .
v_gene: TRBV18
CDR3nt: TGTGCCAGCTCACCAGGGTTTCGGGGGGCTGAGCAGTTCTTC
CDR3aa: CASSPGFRGAEQFF

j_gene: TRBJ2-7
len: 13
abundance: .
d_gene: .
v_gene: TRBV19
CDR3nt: TGTGCCAGTAGTGGTCGTGGATCCTACGAGCAGTACTTC
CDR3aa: CASSGRGSYEQYF

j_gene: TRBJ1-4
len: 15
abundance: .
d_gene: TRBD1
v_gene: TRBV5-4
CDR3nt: TGTGCCAGCAGCCAACCGGGACAGGGGCGAGAAAAACTGTTTTTT
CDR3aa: CASSQPGQGREKLFF

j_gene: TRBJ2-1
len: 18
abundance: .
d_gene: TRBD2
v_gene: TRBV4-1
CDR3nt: TGCGCCAGCAGCCAAGATAGGTTGGGGACTAGAGCCTACAATGAGCAGTTCTTC
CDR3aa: CASSQDRLGTRAYNEQFF

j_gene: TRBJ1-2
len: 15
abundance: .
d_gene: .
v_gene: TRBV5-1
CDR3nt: TGCGCCAGCAGCTTGGGTCAGGGGAAGGGATATGGCTACACCTTC
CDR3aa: CASSLGQGKGYGYTF

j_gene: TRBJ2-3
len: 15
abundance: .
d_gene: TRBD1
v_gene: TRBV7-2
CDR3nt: TGTGCCAGCAGCCCGGGGACAGGAGCCACAGATACGCAGTATTTT
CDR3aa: CASSPGTGATDTQYF

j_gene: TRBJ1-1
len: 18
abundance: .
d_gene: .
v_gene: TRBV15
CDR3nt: TGTGCCACCAGCAGGGACGAGATTATCTTGGGGTTGGCAGCTGAAGCTTTCTTT
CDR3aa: CATSRDEIILGLAAEAFF

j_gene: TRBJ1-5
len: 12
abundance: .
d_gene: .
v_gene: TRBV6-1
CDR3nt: TGTGCCAGCAGGAGGGGAAATCAGCCCCAGCATTTT
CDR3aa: CASRRGNQPQHF

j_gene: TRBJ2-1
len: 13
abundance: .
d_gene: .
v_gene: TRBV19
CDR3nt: TGTGCCAGTAGTATAGGGCGCGCCCCGGGGCAGTTCTTC
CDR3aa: CASSIGRAPGQFF

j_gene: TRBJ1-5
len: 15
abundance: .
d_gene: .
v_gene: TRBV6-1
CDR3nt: TGTGCCAGCAGTGAAGCGCGGGAAAGTGGTCAGCCCCAGCATTTT
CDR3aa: CASSEARESGQPQHF

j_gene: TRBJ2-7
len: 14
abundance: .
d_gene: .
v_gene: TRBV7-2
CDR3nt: TGTGCCAGCAGCTTGTTTCGAGGGGACTACGAGCAGTACTTC
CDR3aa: CASSLFRGDYEQYF

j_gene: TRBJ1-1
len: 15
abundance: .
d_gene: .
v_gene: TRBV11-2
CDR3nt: TGTGCCAGCAGCTTACGTGAGGATAGTTACACTGAAGCTTTCTTT
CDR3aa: CASSLREDSYTEAFF

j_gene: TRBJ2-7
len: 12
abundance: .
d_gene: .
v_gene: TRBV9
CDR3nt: TGTGCCAGCAGCACCGGTACCTACGAGCAGTACTTC
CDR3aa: CASSTGTYEQYF

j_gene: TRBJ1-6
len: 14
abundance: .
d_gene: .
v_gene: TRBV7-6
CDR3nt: TGTGCCAGCAGCTTGGCGGGAAGGGGCTCACCCCTCCACTTT
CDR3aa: CASSLAGRGSPLHF

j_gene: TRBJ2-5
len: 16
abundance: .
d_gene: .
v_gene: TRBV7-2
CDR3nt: TGTGCCAGCAGCGCCCGCGGCCCGGGGGCAGGGGAGACCCAGTACTTC
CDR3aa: CASSARGPGAGETQYF

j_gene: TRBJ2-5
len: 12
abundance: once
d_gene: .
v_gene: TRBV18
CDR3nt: TGTGCCAGCTCACCACTGCGTGAGACCCAGTACTTC
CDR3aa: CASSPLRETQYF

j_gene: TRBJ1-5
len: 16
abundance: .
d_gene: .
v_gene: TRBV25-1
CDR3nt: TGTGCCAGCAGCCTCTTTGGCTGGAGGCCGAATCAGCCCCAGCATTTT
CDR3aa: CASSLFGWRPNQPQHF

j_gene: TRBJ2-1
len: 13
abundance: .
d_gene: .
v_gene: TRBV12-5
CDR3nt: TGTGCTAGTGGTTTGTCGCGCGAGGGAGAGCAGTTCTTC
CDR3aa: CASGLSREGEQFF

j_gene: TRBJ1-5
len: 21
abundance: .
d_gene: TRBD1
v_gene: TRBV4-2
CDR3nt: TGTGCCAGCAGCCGGAGGCGGGCGGTACAGGGGGCGCCTGAGGGCAATCAGCCCCAGCATTTT
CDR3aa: CASSRRRAVQGAPEGNQPQHF

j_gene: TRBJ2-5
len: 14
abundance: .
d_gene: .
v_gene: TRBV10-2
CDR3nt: TGCGCCAGCAGTGTATGGGGGCGCATGGAGACCCAGTACTTC
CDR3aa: CASSVWGRMETQYF

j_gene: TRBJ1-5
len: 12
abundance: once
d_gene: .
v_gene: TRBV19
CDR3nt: TGTGCCAGTAGTTTTAGCAATCAGCCCCAGCATTTT
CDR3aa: CASSFSNQPQHF

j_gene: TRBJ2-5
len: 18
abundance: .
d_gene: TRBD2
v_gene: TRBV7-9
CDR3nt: TGTGCCAGCAGCTTCCCTCTCCAGCGGGGGCCGTACCAAGAGACCCAGTACTTC
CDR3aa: CASSFPLQRGPYQETQYF

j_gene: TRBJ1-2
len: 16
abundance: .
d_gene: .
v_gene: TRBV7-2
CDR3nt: TGTGCCAGCAGCTTAGTTCGAGGGGGTCCTGGGTATGGCTACACCTTC
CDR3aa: CASSLVRGGPGYGYTF

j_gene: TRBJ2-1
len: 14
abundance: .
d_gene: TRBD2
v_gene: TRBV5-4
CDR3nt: TGTGCCAGCAGCCGGGGCGGGGGGAACAATGAGCAGTTCTTC
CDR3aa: CASSRGGGNNEQFF

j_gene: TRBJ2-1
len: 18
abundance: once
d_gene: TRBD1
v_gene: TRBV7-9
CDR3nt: TGTGCCAGCAGCCCCCTAATTGTAGATAGGGACAGGGACAATGAGCAGTTCTTC
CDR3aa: CASSPLIVDRDRDNEQFF

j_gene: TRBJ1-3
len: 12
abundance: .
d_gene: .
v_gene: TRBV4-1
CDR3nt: TGCGCCAGCAGCCAAGGGCCAAACACCATATATTTT
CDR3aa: CASSQGPNTIYF

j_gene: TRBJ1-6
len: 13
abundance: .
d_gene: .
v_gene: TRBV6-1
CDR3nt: TGTGCCAGCAGTCGCAGGGGAGATTCACCCCTCCACTTT
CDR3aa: CASSRRGDSPLHF

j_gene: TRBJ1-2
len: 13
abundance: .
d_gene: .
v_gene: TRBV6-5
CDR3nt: TGTGCCAGCAGTAGGAGTACTAACTATGGCTACACCTTC
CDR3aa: CASSRSTNYGYTF

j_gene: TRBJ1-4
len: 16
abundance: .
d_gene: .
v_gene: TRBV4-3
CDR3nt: TGCGCCAGCAGCCTTAGTCCTGGGCAGGGGAACGAAAAACTGTTTTTT
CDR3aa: CASSLSPGQGNEKLFF